The text below deals with one T cell receptor beta chain. Assay used: immunoSEQ multiplex PCR; TCRdb lists only in-frame clones, some missing. Of around 77,000 clones listed, approximately 92% are singletons. This sample was included in a study of OX40 agonist ivuxolimab in advanced cancers. Study information: Six ivuxolimab dose levels, 0.01 to 10 mg/kg, were given intravenously every 2 weeks.

Germline V gives CDR1 SGHTA, CDR2 FQGNSA. The CDR3 loop spans 13 amino acids. Trimming removed 7 bases from V and 8 bases from J, with 15 bases in between. The starting material was CD4+ or CD8+ T cells sorted from blood, obtained in a trial of the OX40 agonist ivuxolimab. This receptor was obtained from an adult with an advanced solid tumor such as melanoma, head and neck, liver or kidney cancer. The V call is TRBV7-2, the J call TRBJ2-1, with D perhaps TRBD1 or TRBD2 (6 bases each). In DNA, the CDR3 is TGTGCCAGCAACTCCGGGGGCGGAGATGAGCAGTTCTTC. Translated: CASNSGGGDEQFF. The full variable domain, with the rest looked up from reference TRBV7-2 and TRBJ2-1, is GAGVSQSPSNKVTEKGKDVELRCDPISGHTALYWYRQSLGQGLEFLIYFQGNSAPDKSGLPSDRFSAERTGGSVSTLTIQRTQQEDSAVYLCASNSGGGDEQFFGPGTRLTVL.